Shown below are 8 T cell receptor beta chains from a single sample sequenced in a study of blood T cell repertoires in COVID-19. Libraries were prepared by immunoSEQ multiplex PCR; TCRdb keeps only in-frame clonotypes and omits some of them. The table has 250,000 or so clones, more than 75% seen once. Sequenced input: peripheral blood. These receptors were obtained from a man aged 40-49 years with active or convalescent COVID-19.

This chain uses TRBV11-2 with TRBJ1-6; D is unclear. The CDR3 length is 17 residues. Germline V gives CDR1 SGHAT, CDR2 FQNNGV. V was cut by 3 bases and J by 0 bases, with 12 bases left in between. Here the CDR3 DNA reads TGTGCCAGCAGCTTTTGGTCCGGGAGCTCCTATAATTCACCCCTCCACTTT. Translated: CASSFWSGSSYNSPLHF.

This clone was seen a few times. This sequence joins TRBV11-3 and TRBJ2-7; TRBD2 might be the D (6 bases). This CDR3 spans 16 amino acids. Trimming shortened V by 5 bases and J by 4 bases, and 21 bases separated the two germline ends. CDR1 is SGHNT, CDR2 YENEEA, per germline. The CDR3 loop is CASSPSEGRTIYEQYF. The CDR3 nucleotides are TGTGCCAGCAGCCCGTCGGAGGGGCGGACCATTTACGAGCAGTACTTC.

This clone was counted a few times. The V and J genes are TRBV9 and TRBJ1-6; no clear D gene. The CDR3 is 16 amino acids. The germline V gene encodes CDR1 SGDLS and CDR2 YYNGEE. Trimming took 0 bases from V and 14 from J, leaving 21 bases between them. CDR3 sequence: CASSVAANPPLGALHF. The DNA for the CDR3 is TGTGCCAGCAGCGTAGCTGCGAACCCACCTTTAGGAGCCCTCCACTTT.

The chain joins TRBV5-6 to TRBJ2-2; TRBD1 matches 9 bases. Trimming took 3 bases from V and 6 from J; bases not matched to a gene: 6. This CDR3 has 15 residues. Per the germline V gene, CDR1 is SGHDT and CDR2 is YYEEEE. The CDR3 nucleotides read TGTGCCAGCAGCTCGGGACAGGGTTGGGCCGGGGAGCTGTTTTTT. It encodes CASSSGQGWAGELFF. The variable domain in full, completed from reference TRBV5-6 and TRBJ2-2, reads DAGVTQSPTHLIKTRGQQVTLRCSPKSGHDTVSWYQQALGQGPQFIFQYYEEEERQRGNFPDRFSGHQFPNYSSELNVNALLLGDSALYLCASSSGQGWAGELFFGEGSRLTVL.

V gene TRBV28 combines with J gene TRBJ2-5; 9 positions agree with TRBD1. V shed 2 bases and J 3 bases; nucleotides not matched to a gene: 4. CDR3 length: 15 amino acids. CDR1 and CDR2 from the germline V gene are MDHEN and SYDVKM. This chain's CDR3 is CASSLGGQGEETQYF. The CDR3, as DNA: TGTGCCAGCAGTTTAGGGGGACAGGGTGAAGAGACCCAGTACTTC.

This chain connects TRBV12-5 to TRBJ1-4, with D maybe TRBD1 (6 bases). The CDR3 spans 14 residues. Germline CDR1 LGHNT, CDR2 FRNRAP. Trimming stripped 6 bases from V and 7 bases from J, with 15 bases between. The DNA for the CDR3 is TGTGCTAGTGGCTCCGACAGGCTGGGTGAAAAACTGTTTTTT. Its protein product is CASGSDRLGEKLFF.

This clone occurred once. The chain uses TRBV9 and TRBJ1-1, with 8 bases matching TRBD1. Losses at the gene ends were 4 bases for V and 11 bases for J; bases not matched to a gene: 16. The germline CDR1 and CDR2 sequences are SGDLS and YYNGEE. The CDR3 spans 15 residues. The CDR3 is CASSKEDPGGEEAFF. In nucleotides, the CDR3 is TGTGCCAGCAGCAAAGAGGACCCAGGGGGCGAGGAGGCTTTCTTT.

The rearrangement joins TRBV4-2 to TRBJ2-5; possible D gene TRBD2, 6 bases. CDR3 length: 14 amino acids. Germline V gene lookup returns CDR1 LGHNA and CDR2 YNFKEQ. V was clipped by 4 bases and J by 5 bases, with 14 bases between them. This chain's CDR3 is CASSLREAGETQYF. The CDR3 region has the DNA TGTGCCAGCAGCCTAAGGGAGGCAGGGGAGACCCAGTACTTC.